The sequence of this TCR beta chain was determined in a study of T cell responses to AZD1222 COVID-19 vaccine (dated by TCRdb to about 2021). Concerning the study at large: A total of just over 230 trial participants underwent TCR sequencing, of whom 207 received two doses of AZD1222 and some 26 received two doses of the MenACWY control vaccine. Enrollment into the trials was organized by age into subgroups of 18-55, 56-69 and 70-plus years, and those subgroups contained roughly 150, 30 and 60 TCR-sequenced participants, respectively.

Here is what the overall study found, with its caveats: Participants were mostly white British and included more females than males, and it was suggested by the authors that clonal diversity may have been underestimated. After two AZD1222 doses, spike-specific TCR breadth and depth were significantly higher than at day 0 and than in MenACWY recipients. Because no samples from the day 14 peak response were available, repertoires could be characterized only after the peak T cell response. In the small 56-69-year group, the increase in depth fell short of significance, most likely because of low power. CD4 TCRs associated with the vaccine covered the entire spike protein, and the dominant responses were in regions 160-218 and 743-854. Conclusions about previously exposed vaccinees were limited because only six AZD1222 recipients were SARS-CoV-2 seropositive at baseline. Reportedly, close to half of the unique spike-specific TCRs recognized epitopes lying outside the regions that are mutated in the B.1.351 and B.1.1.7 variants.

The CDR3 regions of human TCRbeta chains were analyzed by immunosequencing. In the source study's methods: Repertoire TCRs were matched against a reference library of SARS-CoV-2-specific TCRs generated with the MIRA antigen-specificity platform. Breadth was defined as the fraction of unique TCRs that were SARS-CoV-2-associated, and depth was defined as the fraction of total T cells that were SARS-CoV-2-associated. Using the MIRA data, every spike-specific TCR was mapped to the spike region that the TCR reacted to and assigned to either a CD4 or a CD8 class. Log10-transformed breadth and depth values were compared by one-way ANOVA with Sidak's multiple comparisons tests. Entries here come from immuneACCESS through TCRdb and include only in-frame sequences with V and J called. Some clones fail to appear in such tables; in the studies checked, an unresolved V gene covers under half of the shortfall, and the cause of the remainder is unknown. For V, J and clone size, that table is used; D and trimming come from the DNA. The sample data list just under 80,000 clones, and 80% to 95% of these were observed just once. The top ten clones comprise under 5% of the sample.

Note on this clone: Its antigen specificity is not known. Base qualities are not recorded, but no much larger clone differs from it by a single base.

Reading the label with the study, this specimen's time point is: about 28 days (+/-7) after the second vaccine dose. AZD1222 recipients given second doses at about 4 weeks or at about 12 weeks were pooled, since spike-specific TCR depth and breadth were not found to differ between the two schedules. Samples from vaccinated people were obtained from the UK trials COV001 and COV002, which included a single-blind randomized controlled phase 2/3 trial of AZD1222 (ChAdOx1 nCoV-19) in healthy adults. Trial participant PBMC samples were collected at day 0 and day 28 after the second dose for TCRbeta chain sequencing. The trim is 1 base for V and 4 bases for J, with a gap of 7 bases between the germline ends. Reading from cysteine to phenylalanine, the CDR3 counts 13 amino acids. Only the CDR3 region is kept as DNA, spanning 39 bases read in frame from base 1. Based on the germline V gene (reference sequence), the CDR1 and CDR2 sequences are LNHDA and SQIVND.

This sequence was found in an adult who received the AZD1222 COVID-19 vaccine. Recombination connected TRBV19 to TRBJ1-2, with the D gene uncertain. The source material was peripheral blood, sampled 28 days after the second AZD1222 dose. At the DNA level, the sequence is TGTGCCAGTAGTATAGGGCGGACCTATGGCTACACCTTC. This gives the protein CASSIGRTYGYTF. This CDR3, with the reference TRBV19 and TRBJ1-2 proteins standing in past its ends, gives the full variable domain DGGITQSPKYLFRKEGQNVTLSCEQNLNHDAMYWYRQDPGQGLRLIYYSQIVNDFQKGDIAEGYSVSREKKESFPLTVTSAQKNPTAFYLCASSIGRTYGYTFGSGTRLTVV.